These 13 T cell receptor beta chains were all obtained from the same sample, sequenced in a study of cytomegalovirus exposure and HLA in healthy donors. The primer mix had 60 Vbeta and 13 Jbeta primers. Profiled with immunoSEQ multiplex PCR; TCRdb holds only in-frame clones, not every one. Among around 140,000 clones listed, 70% to 80% were seen once. The sample was PBMCs. The receptors originated from a woman between 18 and 30 years old in good health and CMV-seropositive.

The chain employs TRBV2 and TRBJ2-1, with TRBD1 matching over 12 bases. The J segment lost 0 bases and the V segment lost 6 bases, leaving 12 bases of the junction unmatched. The CDR3 runs to 19 residues. Germline V gene lookup returns CDR1 SNHLY and CDR2 FYNNEI. The CDR3 DNA follows: TGTGCCAGCAGCGGGGACAGGGGGCCAGGGGCCATCTCCTACAATGAGCAGTTCTTC. Protein sequence: CASSGDRGPGAISYNEQFF.

This clone has more than one count but fewer than ten. The chain carries TRBV5-1 and TRBJ1-2; the D is unclear. Trimming removed 2 bases at V and 2 bases at J, with 7 bases between. This CDR3 region has 13 residues. From germline, CDR1 is SGHRS and CDR2 YFSETQ. The CDR3 loop is CASSFGENYGYTF. The CDR3, as DNA: TGCGCCAGCAGCTTCGGGGAGAACTATGGCTACACCTTC.

The chain combines TRBV5-6 with TRBJ1-6; possible D gene TRBD1, 5 bases. Germline V gene lookup returns CDR1 SGHDT and CDR2 YYEEEE. V gave up 0 bases and J gave up 3 bases, with 16 bases separating them. The CDR3 length is 18 residues. The DNA for the CDR3 is TGTGCCAGCAGCTTGGGGGCCGGGTCGGGGGGCTATAATTCACCCCTCCACTTT. This sequence encodes CASSLGAGSGGYNSPLHF. Together with reference TRBV5-6 and TRBJ1-6, the CDR3 gives the full variable domain: DAGVTQSPTHLIKTRGQQVTLRCSPKSGHDTVSWYQQALGQGPQFIFQYYEEEERQRGNFPDRFSGHQFPNYSSELNVNALLLGDSALYLCASSLGAGSGGYNSPLHFGNGTRLTVT.

The chain employs TRBV10-1 and TRBJ2-2; possible D gene TRBD2, 5 bases. This CDR3 is 16 amino acids long. CDR1 is WNHNN, CDR2 SYGVQD, per germline (reference sequence). V lost 10 bases and J 1 base, leaving 19 bases between the germline ends. The chain's CDR3 is CATSQTRDRNTGELFF. The CDR3, as DNA: TGCGCCACGTCACAAACCCGGGATAGGAACACCGGGGAGCTGTTTTTT.

This clone was detected a few times. The genes are TRBV5-4 and TRBJ2-3; TRBD1 might be the D (6 bases). There are 15 residues in the CDR3. In germline, CDR1 is SGHNT, CDR2 YYREEE (reference sequence). V was cut by 4 bases and J by 2 bases, with 14 bases left in between. This chain's CDR3 is CASSLIRDITDTQYF. CDR3 nucleotides: TGTGCCAGCAGCCTTATCCGGGACATCACAGATACGCAGTATTTT.

The V call is TRBV27, the J call TRBJ1-1, with 7 bases fitting TRBD1. The CDR3 extends over 14 amino acids. CDR1 is MNHEY and CDR2 is SMNVEV in the germline V gene (reference sequence). Germline trimming cut 6 bases from V and 3 bases from J; bases unmatched to any gene: 7. CDR3 region: CASRPRTGDTEAFF. In DNA, the CDR3 is TGTGCCAGCAGGCCCCGAACAGGGGACACTGAAGCTTTCTTT.

This clone has only a few counts. This chain links TRBV5-4 with TRBJ1-3; D remains ambiguous. The CDR3 covers 16 residues. Trimming removed 0 bases at V and 0 bases at J, with 10 bases between. Per germline, CDR1 SGHNT and CDR2 YYREEE (reference sequence). DNA of the CDR3: TGTGCCAGCAGCTTGGAGCGGGGAATCTCTGGAAACACCATATATTTT. This gives the protein CASSLERGISGNTIYF.

This clone was picked up one time. This chain connects TRBV5-6 to TRBJ2-4; 9 bases match TRBD1. V lost 6 bases to trimming and J lost 7 bases; unmatched junction nucleotides: 11. The CDR3 has 15 amino acids. Germline loops: CDR1 SGHDT, CDR2 YYEEEE. CDR3 coding DNA: TGTGCCAGCACCACGGAAGGGACAGGGTACAACATTCAGTACTTC. Protein product: CASTTEGTGYNIQYF.

This clone was found once. This rearrangement joins TRBV7-9 to TRBJ2-4, with a weak D call TRBD1 (6 bases). The V gene's germline CDR1 is SEHNR and CDR2 FQNEAQ (reference sequence). V was trimmed by 4 bases and J by 1 base, leaving 14 bases between them. The CDR3 is made up of 16 amino acids. The CDR3 nucleotides read TGTGCCAGCAGCTCCCCCACAGGGTCGGCCAAAAACATTCAGTACTTC. Its translation: CASSSPTGSAKNIQYF.

The rearrangement joins TRBV20-1 to TRBJ1-1; no clear D gene. Looked up from germline, CDR1 is DFQATT and CDR2 is SNEGSKA (reference sequence). With 6 bases removed from V and 11 bases from J, the gap between germline ends came to 16 bases. The CDR3 spans 11 residues. The CDR3 DNA reads as TGCAGTGCGAGGGTAATCTCGGGCGCTTTCTTT. It specifies CSARVISGAFF.

V is TRBV7-2 and J is TRBJ2-3; D is unresolved. Germline CDR1 and CDR2: SGHTA and FQGNSA. This CDR3 comprises 13 residues. V was shortened by 2 bases and J by 3 bases, with 6 bases between the two germline ends. The CDR3 is CASSLFMTDTQYF. The DNA of the CDR3 is TGTGCCAGCAGCTTATTTATGACAGATACGCAGTATTTT.

The DNA of the CDR3 is TGTGCCAGCAGCCCCCCTACAGGGATTGACGAGCAGTACTTC. This encodes CASSPPTGIDEQYF. J is TRBJ2-7 and V is TRBV7-9, with D possibly matching TRBD1 (6 bases). The CDR3 consists of 14 residues. Germline-derived CDR1 and CDR2 are SEHNR and FQNEAQ (reference sequence). V lost 5 bases and J lost 5, with 16 bases in between.

This clone was detected only a few times. The V call is TRBV18, the J call TRBJ2-7; no definite D call. The CDR3 extends over 14 amino acids. Germline CDR1 KGHSH, CDR2 LQKENI. V was cut by 2 bases and J by 3 bases, with 11 bases left in between. The CDR3 region has the DNA TGTGCCAGCTCACCAAGAGGCCAGAACTACGAGCAGTACTTC. The encoded protein is CASSPRGQNYEQYF.